Sequencing of this T cell receptor (beta chain) was carried out in a study of T cells in localized non-small cell lung cancer. General study points: Adjacent lung held a median around 60 of the top 100 tumor clones.

With regard to this clone: Its antigen is undetermined.

The protocol was immunoSEQ multiplex PCR, while the TCRdb copy is restricted to in-frame clones and leaves out a portion. The sample shows tens of thousands of clones, roughly 90% of them seen only once. The source is a male donor at least 60 years old with stage II lung adenocarcinoma. The source material was peripheral blood mononuclear cells, sampled before any cancer treatment.

The chain's CDR3 is CASSLGDGTDTQYF. CDR3 bases: TGTGCCAGCAGCTTAGGGGATGGCACAGATACGCAGTATTTT. The V call is TRBV7-9, the J call TRBJ2-3; unclear D gene. The V and J ends lost 1 base and 1 base respectively, with 6 bases between them. Germline values: CDR1 SEHNR, CDR2 FQNEAQ (reference sequence). The CDR3 sequence is 14 residues long.